One sample yielded the 21 T cell receptor beta chains listed below, sequenced in a study. A single record per CDR3 protein comes from TCRdb applying MiXCR to the RT-PCR reads. The table records hundreds of thousands of distinct CDR3 sequences, approximately 14% of them present only once. Sequencing used memory CD4+ T cells from blood. The receptors were sampled from a female donor in good health, serving as a healthy control.

This clonotype was counted between two and nine times. This rearrangement joins TRBV6-6 to TRBJ1-2; the match to TRBD1 covers 9 bases. The CDR3 runs 13 residues. Germline V gene sequence: CDR1 MNHNY, CDR2 SVGAGI (reference sequence). Germline trimming cut 7 bases from V and 5 bases from J; bases unmatched to any gene: 5. CDR3 residues: CASTLGQGYGYTF. The CDR3 DNA follows: TGTGCCAGCACCTTGGGACAGGGTTATGGCTACACCTTC.

CDR3 residues: CASSYLGRGETEAFF. The CDR3 bases are TGTGCCAGCTCATACCTCGGGAGGGGGGAAACTGAAGCTTTCTTT. This rearrangement joins TRBV18 to TRBJ1-1; the D gene is possibly TRBD1 (6 bases). V was cut by 5 bases and J by 5 bases, with 18 bases left in between. Per germline, CDR1 KGHSH and CDR2 LQKENI. The CDR3 is 15 amino acids.

This clonotype was found many times. The V and J genes are TRBV20-1 and TRBJ1-4; D not certain. The germline V gene has CDR1 DFQATT and CDR2 SNEGSKA (reference sequence). With 4 bases removed from V and 8 bases from J, the gap between germline ends came to 5 bases. The CDR3 covers 10 residues. Here the CDR3 reads CSATGEKLFF. CDR3 nucleotides: TGCAGTGCTACCGGGGAAAAACTGTTTTTT.

This clonotype has a count of ten or more. The chain has TRBV24-1 and TRBJ2-1; D remains ambiguous. The V end was cut by 5 bases, the J end by 2 bases, with 12 bases between. Per germline, CDR1 KGHDR and CDR2 SFDVKD. There are 15 residues in the CDR3. This CDR3 is CATSGEEMAYNEQFF. The CDR3 DNA reads TGTGCCACCAGTGGTGAGGAAATGGCCTACAATGAGCAGTTCTTC.

The rearrangement joins TRBV6-1 to TRBJ2-7; the D gene is possibly TRBD1 (6 bases). The CDR3 spans 15 residues. Germline values: CDR1 MNHNS, CDR2 SASEGT. V lost 8 bases and J lost 3, with 20 bases in between. CDR3 residues: CASWPGTRLIYEQYF. CDR3 coding DNA: TGTGCCAGCTGGCCCGGGACAAGGCTTATCTACGAGCAGTACTTC.

This clonotype was seen many times. V usage is TRBV27 and J usage is TRBJ1-2, with 7 bases fitting TRBD1. The CDR3 is 12 residues long. J lost 8 bases, V lost 4 bases, and 4 bases had no gene match. CDR1 and CDR2 (germline): MNHEY, SMNVEV (reference sequence). This chain's CDR3 is CASSSHRGGYTF. For the CDR3, the DNA is TGTGCCAGCAGTTCCCACAGGGGCGGCTACACCTTC.

This chain joins TRBV12-3 or TRBV12-4 and TRBJ2-1; 14 positions match TRBD2. V shed 5 bases and J 2 bases; nucleotides not matched to a gene: 11. The CDR3 sequence is 19 residues long. The CDR3 DNA reads as TGTGCCAGCAGTACGAGTCCCGGGACTAGCGGGAGTACCTACAATGAGCAGTTCTTC. Its translation is CASSTSPGTSGSTYNEQFF.

This clonotype has only a few counts. The rearrangement uses TRBV28 and TRBJ1-2; D call uncertain. Germline assignment: CDR1 MDHEN and CDR2 SYDVKM. V dropped 7 bases and J dropped 3 bases, with 9 bases sitting between them. This CDR3 region has 12 residues. This chain's CDR3 is CASNQADYGYTF. The CDR3 DNA follows: TGTGCCAGCAACCAGGCAGACTATGGCTACACCTTC.

This clonotype has only a few counts. V is TRBV7-3 and J is TRBJ1-1, with a weak D call TRBD1 (5 bases). The V end was cut by 5 bases, the J end by 7 bases, with 8 bases between. Per germline, CDR1 SGHTA and CDR2 FQGTGA. There are 11 residues in the CDR3. This CDR3 is CASSGGGEAFF. DNA of the CDR3: TGTGCCAGCAGCGGTGGGGGTGAAGCTTTCTTT.

This clonotype came up a few times. The chain recombines TRBV4-3 with TRBJ1-1; 8 bases map to TRBD1. CDR1 LGHNA and CDR2 YSLEER come from the germline V gene. J was trimmed by 0 bases and V by 3 bases; bases with no gene match: 3. The CDR3 runs to 15 residues. The CDR3, as DNA: TGCGCCAGCAGCCATTGGACAGGGATGAACACTGAAGCTTTCTTT. Translated: CASSHWTGMNTEAFF.

In this sample, this clonotype turned up a few times. The CDR3 nucleotides are TGTGCCAGCAGTTGGGGGGCGCGACCAGATACGCAGTATTTT. The encoded protein is CASSWGARPDTQYF. The V call is TRBV27, the J call TRBJ2-3; D is possibly TRBD1 or TRBD2 (6 bases each). Trimming took off 4 bases at V and 4 bases at J, with 12 bases between the two ends. Germline CDR1 and CDR2: MNHEY and SMNVEV (reference sequence). This CDR3 contains 14 residues.

Ten or more counts support this clonotype. The chain recombines TRBV7-8 with TRBJ2-3, with unresolved D. Germline lookup yields CDR1 SGHVS and CDR2 FQNEAQ. V was pared by 3 bases and J by 3 bases, with 10 bases between. This CDR3 is 14 amino acids long. Here the CDR3 DNA reads TGTGCCAGCAGCTTTATCCGACGGACAGATACGCAGTATTTT. The encoded protein is CASSFIRRTDTQYF.

This clonotype showed up just a few times. The chain joins TRBV5-1 to TRBJ2-7, with D perhaps TRBD2 (6 bases). The CDR3 runs to 13 residues. The V gene lost 2 bases and the J gene lost 2 bases, with 8 bases spanning the gap. In germline, CDR1 is SGHRS, CDR2 YFSETQ. The CDR3 DNA follows: TGCGCCAGCAGCTTCGGGAGTCCCTACGAGCAGTACTTC. Protein sequence: CASSFGSPYEQYF.

This clonotype was recorded a few times. The rearrangement uses TRBV29-1 and TRBJ2-7; D unclear. CDR3 length: 11 residues. Per germline, CDR1 SQVTM and CDR2 ANQGSEA. The V end lost 6 bases, the J end lost 3 bases, and 9 bases lay between the germline ends. CDR3 sequence: CSVVEGYEQYF. The CDR3 region has the DNA TGCAGCGTCGTTGAAGGCTACGAGCAGTACTTC.

The gene calls are TRBV7-9 and TRBJ2-1, with 9 bases lining up with TRBD2. The CDR3 sequence is 15 residues long. The ends lost 5 bases at V and 8 bases at J; junction bases unmatched: 10. CDR1 and CDR2 from the germline V gene are SEHNR and FQNEAQ (reference sequence). This CDR3 is CASSPIAGVPHEQFF. In DNA, the CDR3 is TGTGCCAGCAGCCCTATAGCGGGAGTACCCCATGAGCAGTTCTTC.

This clonotype was recorded at least ten times. The rearrangement joins TRBV20-1 to TRBJ2-1; 8 positions agree with TRBD2. Germline CDR1 is DFQATT and CDR2 is SNEGSKA (reference sequence). V was clipped by 3 bases and J by 8 bases; unmatched bases: 9. This CDR3 has 14 amino acids. The CDR3 spells CSASTGLDVDEQFF. In DNA form, the CDR3 reads TGCAGTGCTAGTACGGGACTAGATGTCGATGAGCAGTTCTTC.

This clonotype occurred many times. The rearrangement uses TRBV5-1 and TRBJ2-3; D might be TRBD1 (7 bases). V lost 4 bases, J lost 6 bases, and 18 bases lay in between. Germline V gives CDR1 SGHRS, CDR2 YFSETQ. This CDR3 is 15 amino acids long. CDR3 nucleotides: TGCGCCAGCAGCGTAAGGGGACAGAGCGGGGATACGCAGTATTTT. This codes for CASSVRGQSGDTQYF.

This rearrangement joins TRBV7-2 to TRBJ2-1; possibly TRBD2 for D (5 bases). Germline-derived CDR1 and CDR2 are SGHTA and FQGNSA. The CDR3 is 13 residues long. With 5 bases removed from V and 8 bases from J, the gap between germline ends came to 13 bases. CDR3 region: CASSRPVEDEQFF. The DNA for the CDR3 is TGTGCCAGCAGCCGACCTGTGGAGGATGAGCAGTTCTTC.

This clonotype was observed a handful of times. This chain connects TRBV5-1 to TRBJ2-5, with D unclear. Trimming stripped 0 bases from V and 0 bases from J, with 9 bases between. CDR1 is SGHRS and CDR2 is YFSETQ in the germline V gene. The CDR3 has 15 amino acids. CDR3 DNA sequence: TGCGCCAGCAGCTTGGACGGTCGGTACCAAGAGACCCAGTACTTC. It encodes CASSLDGRYQETQYF.

This rearrangement joins TRBV19 to TRBJ1-1; 7 nucleotides match TRBD1. This CDR3 is 14 amino acids long. The V segment lost 3 bases and the J segment 5 bases; nucleotides outside the gene matches: 6. Germline lookup yields CDR1 LNHDA and CDR2 SQIVND (reference sequence). The CDR3 sequence is CASSIDREGTEAFF. The CDR3, as DNA: TGTGCCAGTAGTATCGACAGGGAGGGGACTGAAGCTTTCTTT.

The chain joins TRBV20-1 to TRBJ2-5, with D uncertain. The CDR3 totals 11 residues. Germline V CDR1 and CDR2: DFQATT, SNEGSKA (reference sequence). The germline V and J ends were trimmed by 7 bases and 1 base, with 7 bases remaining between them. In DNA form, the CDR3 reads TGCAGTGGTAACCTCCAAGAGACCCAGTACTTC. Protein sequence: CSGNLQETQYF.